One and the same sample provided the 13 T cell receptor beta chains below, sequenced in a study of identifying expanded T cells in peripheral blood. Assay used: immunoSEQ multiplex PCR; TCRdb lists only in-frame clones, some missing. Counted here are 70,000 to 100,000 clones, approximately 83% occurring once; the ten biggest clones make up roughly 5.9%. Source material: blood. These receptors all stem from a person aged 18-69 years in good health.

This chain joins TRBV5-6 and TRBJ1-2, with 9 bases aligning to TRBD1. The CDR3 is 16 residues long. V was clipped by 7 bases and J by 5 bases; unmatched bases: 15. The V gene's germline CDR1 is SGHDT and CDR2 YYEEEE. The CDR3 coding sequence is TGTGCCAGCGTAGCGGGTGGCGGACAGGGGATTTATGGCTACACCTTC. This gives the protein CASVAGGGQGIYGYTF.

This CDR3 is CASSASGTGAMVQYF. CDR3 bases: TGTGCCAGCAGCGCCTCCGGGACAGGGGCTATGGTGCAGTACTTC. J is TRBJ2-7 and V is TRBV7-2, with TRBD1 matching 10 bases. Germline CDR1 SGHTA, CDR2 FQGNSA. With 5 bases clipped from V and 9 bases from J, the junction kept 13 bases outside the gene matches. CDR3 length: 15 amino acids.

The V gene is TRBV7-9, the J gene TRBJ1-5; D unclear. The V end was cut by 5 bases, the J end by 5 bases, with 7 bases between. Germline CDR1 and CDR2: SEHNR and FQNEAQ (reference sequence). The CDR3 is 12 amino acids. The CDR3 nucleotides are TGTGCCAGCAGCCCCATATATCAGCCCCAGCATTTT. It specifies CASSPIYQPQHF.

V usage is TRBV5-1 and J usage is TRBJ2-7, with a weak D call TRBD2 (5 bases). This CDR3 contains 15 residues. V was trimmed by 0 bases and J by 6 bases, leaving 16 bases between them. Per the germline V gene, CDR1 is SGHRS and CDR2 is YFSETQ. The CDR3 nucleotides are TGCGCCAGCAGCTTGGATCCGGGAATCTCGGGCGAGCAGTACTTC. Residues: CASSLDPGISGEQYF.

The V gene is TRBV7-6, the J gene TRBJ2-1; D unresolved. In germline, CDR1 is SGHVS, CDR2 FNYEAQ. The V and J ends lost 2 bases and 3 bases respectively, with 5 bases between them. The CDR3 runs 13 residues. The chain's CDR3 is CASSLTVYNEQFF. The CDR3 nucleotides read TGTGCCAGCAGCTTAACTGTCTACAATGAGCAGTTCTTC.

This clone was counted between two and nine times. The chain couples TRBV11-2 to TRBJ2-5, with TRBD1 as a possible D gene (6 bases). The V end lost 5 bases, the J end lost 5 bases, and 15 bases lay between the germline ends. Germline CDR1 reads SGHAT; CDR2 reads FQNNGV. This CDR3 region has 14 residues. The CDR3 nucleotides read TGTGCCAGCAGCGTCGGACAGACTGAGGAGACCCAGTACTTC. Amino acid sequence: CASSVGQTEETQYF.

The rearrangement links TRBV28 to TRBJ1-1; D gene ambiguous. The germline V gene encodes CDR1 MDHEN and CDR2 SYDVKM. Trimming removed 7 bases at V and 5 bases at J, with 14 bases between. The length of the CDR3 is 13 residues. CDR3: CASKGSAGTEAFF. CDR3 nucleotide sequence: TGTGCCAGCAAGGGTTCGGCGGGGACTGAAGCTTTCTTT. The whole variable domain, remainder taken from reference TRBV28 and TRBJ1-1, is DVKVTQSSRYLVKRTGEKVFLECVQDMDHENMFWYRQDPGLGLRLIYFSYDVKMKEKGDIPEGYSVSREKKERFSLILESASTNQTSMYLCASKGSAGTEAFFGQGTRLTVV.

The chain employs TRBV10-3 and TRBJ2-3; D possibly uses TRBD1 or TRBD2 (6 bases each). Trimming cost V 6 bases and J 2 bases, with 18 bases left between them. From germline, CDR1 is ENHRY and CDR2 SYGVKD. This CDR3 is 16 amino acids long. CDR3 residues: CAIRQSGGGATDTQYF. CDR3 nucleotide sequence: TGTGCCATCAGGCAGAGTGGGGGCGGGGCCACAGATACGCAGTATTTT.

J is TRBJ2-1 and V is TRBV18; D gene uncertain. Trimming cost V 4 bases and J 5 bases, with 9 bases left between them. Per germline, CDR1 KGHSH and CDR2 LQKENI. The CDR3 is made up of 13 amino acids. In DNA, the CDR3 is TGTGCCAGCTCACGAGCTCCCGACAATGAGCAGTTCTTC. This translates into CASSRAPDNEQFF.

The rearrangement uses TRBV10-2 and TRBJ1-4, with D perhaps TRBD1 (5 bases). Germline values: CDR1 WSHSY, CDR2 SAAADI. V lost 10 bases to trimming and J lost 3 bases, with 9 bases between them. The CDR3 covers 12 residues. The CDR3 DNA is TGCGCCACCCGGGGGGCTAATGAAAAACTGTTTTTT. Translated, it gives CATRGANEKLFF.

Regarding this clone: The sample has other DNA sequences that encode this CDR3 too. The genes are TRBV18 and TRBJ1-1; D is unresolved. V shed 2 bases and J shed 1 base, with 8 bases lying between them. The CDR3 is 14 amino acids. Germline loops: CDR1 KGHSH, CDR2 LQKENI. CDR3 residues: CASSPTRQNTEAFF. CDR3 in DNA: TGTGCCAGCTCACCAACCCGGCAGAACACTGAAGCTTTCTTT.

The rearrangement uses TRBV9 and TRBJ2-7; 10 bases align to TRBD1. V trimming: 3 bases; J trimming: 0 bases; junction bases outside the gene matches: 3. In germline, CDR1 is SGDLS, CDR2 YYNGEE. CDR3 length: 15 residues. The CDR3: CASSGDRGNSYEQYF. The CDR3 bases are TGTGCCAGCAGCGGGGACAGGGGAAACTCCTACGAGCAGTACTTC.

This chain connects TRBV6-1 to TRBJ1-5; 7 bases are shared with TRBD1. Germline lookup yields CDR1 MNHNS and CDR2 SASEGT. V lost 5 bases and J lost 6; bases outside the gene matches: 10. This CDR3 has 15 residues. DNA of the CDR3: TGTGCCAGCAGTTCCCTCCGACAGGGTGGTCAGCCCCAGCATTTT. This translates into CASSSLRQGGQPQHF.